The sequence of this TCR beta chain was determined in a study of type 1 regulatory T cells. Study details: This in vitro CD4 product, T-allo10, is enriched for Tr1 cells and alloantigen-specific.

One entry per CDR3 protein results from TCRdb running MiXCR on the reads. The sample includes 60,000 to 70,000 distinct CDR3 sequences, 49% of them seen just once. This clonotype was seen only once. Its antigen remains unidentified. The CDR3 runs to 16 residues. Germline values: CDR1 SGHVS, CDR2 FQNEAQ. J lost 0 bases, V lost 5 bases, and 6 bases had no gene match. Material for sequencing was cultured non-Tr1 T cells, either the whole culture or a sorted T cell fraction (not recorded which). This TCR was recovered from a human donor in good health. The chain links TRBV7-8 to TRBJ2-2; 7 nucleotides line up with TRBD1. The CDR3 reads CASSATGLPNTGELFF. The CDR3 coding sequence is TGTGCCAGCAGCGCGACAGGGTTGCCGAACACCGGGGAGCTGTTTTTT.